This TCR beta chain was identified in a study of beta chain features in type 1 diabetes. CDR1 and CDR2 from the germline V gene are KGHSH and LQKENI. Trimming pared 3 bases from V and 8 bases from J, leaving 11 bases between. The CDR3 totals 13 residues. TCRB transcripts that were expressed got sequenced, as all of the isolated RNA had been reverse transcribed. The method was immunoSEQ multiplex PCR; TCRdb's version includes in-frame clones alone and lacks a portion of them. This table has about 150,000 clones, approximately 8.1% appearing once. In its sample, this clone was seen many times. This clonotype was obtained from a man aged 18 to 30 in good health. This chain uses TRBV18 with TRBJ2-4, with no clear D. Material: central memory CD4+ T cells from blood. Written as DNA, the CDR3 is TGTGCCAGCTCACCCCCAGTTGGAGACATTCAGTACTTC. Protein sequence: CASSPPVGDIQYF.